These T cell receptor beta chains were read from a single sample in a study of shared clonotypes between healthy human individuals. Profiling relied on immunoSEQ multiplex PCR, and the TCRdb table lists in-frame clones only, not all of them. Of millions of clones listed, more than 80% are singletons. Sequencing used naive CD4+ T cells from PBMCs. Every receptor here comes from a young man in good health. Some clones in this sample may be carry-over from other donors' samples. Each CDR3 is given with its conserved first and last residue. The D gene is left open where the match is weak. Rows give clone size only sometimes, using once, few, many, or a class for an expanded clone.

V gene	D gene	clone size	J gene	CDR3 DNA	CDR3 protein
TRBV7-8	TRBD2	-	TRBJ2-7	TGTGCCAGCAGTCCCATGGGACTAGCGGGCCTCGATAAGCAGTACTTC	CASSPMGLAGLDKQYF
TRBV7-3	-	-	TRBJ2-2	TGTGCCAGCAGCCCCATCGGGGCCGGGGAGCTGTTTTTT	CASSPIGAGELFF
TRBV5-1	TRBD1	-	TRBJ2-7	TGCGCCAGCAGCTGGGACAGGGGGAGCTACGAGCAGTACTTC	CASSWDRGSYEQYF
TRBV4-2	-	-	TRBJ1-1	TGTGCCAGCAGCCAAGGAGGAACAGACACTGAAGCTTTCTTT	CASSQGGTDTEAFF
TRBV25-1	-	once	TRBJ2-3	TGTGCCAGCAGTGCCGGTCCAGATACACAGTATTTT	CASSAGPDTQYF
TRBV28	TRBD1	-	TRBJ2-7	TGTGCCAGCAGTTTTCCCCAACAGGGGGCCCCTCGGGTAGAGCAGTACTTC	CASSFPQQGAPRVEQYF
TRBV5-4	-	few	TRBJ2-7	TGTGCCAGCAGCTTGGGACAGTCCTACGAGCAGTACTTC	CASSLGQSYEQYF
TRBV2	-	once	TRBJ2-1	TGTGCCAGCAGGCCGGGACCGCCCTACAATGAGCAGTTCTTC	CASRPGPPYNEQFF
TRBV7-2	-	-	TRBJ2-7	TGTGCCAGCAGCACCCGCCGGGGTTCCCACGAGCAGTACTTC	CASSTRRGSHEQYF
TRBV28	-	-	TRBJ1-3	TGTGCCAGCTCTCTTTGGTGGGGCGGCGGAAACACCATATATTTT	CASSLWWGGGNTIYF
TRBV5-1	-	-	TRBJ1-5	TGCGCCAGCAGCGTAACAAGCAATCAGCCCCAGCATTTT	CASSVTSNQPQHF
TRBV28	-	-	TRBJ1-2	TGTGCCAGCAGTCCCCCAAGGGTTACTAACTATGGCTACACCTTC	CASSPPRVTNYGYTF
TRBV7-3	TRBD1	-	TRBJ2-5	TGTGCCAGCAGCTTTAAGGGACAGGGCCCAGAGACCCAGTACTTC	CASSFKGQGPETQYF
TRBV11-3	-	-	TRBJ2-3	TGTGCCAGCAGCCGAGGCACAGATACGCAGTATTTT	CASSRGTDTQYF
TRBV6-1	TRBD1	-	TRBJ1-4	TGTGCCAGCGGGGGAAGGACAGGGTCTAATGAAAAACTGTTTTTT	CASGGRTGSNEKLFF
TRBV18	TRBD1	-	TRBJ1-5	TGTGCCAGCTCACCACCCGGACAGGGCAATCAGCCCCAGCATTTT	CASSPPGQGNQPQHF
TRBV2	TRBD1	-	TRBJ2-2	TGTGCCAGCGGGGACAGGGGGCGAGACGGGGAGCTGTTTTTT	CASGDRGRDGELFF
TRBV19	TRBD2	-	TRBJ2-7	TGTGCCAGTAAAGGGACTAGCGGGACCTACGAGCAGTACTTC	CASKGTSGTYEQYF
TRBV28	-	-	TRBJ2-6	TGTGCCAGCAGCCAATCTGGGGCCAACGTCCTGACTTTC	CASSQSGANVLTF
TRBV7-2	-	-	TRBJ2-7	TGTGCCAGCAGCCATGGGCGGGTTGTCTACGAGCAGTACTTC	CASSHGRVVYEQYF
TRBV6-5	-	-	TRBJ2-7	TGTGCCAGCAGCAAACAGCGGGACAGCTCCTACGAGCAGTACTTC	CASSKQRDSSYEQYF
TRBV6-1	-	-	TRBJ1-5	TGTGCCAGCAGCTCCGGGACCTCCGAATGGGCCCAGCATTTT	CASSSGTSEWAQHF
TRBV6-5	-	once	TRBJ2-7	TGTGCCAGCAGGGTCCCGGGACTCCCTTACGAGCAGTACTTC	CASRVPGLPYEQYF
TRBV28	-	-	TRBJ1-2	TGTGCCAGCAGTTTGTCAGGGGATGGCTACACCTTC	CASSLSGDGYTF
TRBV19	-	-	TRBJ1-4	TGTGCCAGTACGACCAAGGGGACGGGTCTTGAAAAACTGTTTTTT	CASTTKGTGLEKLFF
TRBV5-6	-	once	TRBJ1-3	TGTGCCAGCAGCTTGGGACAGACCCTCACTGGAAACACCATATATTTT	CASSLGQTLTGNTIYF
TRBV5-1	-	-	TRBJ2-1	TGCGCCAGCAGCTTGAAAGTATCTCCTGGCAATGAGCAGTTCTTC	CASSLKVSPGNEQFF
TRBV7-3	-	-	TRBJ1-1	TGTGCCAGCAGCTTAAAGGCCTTGACCAGGGGGAACACTGAAGCTTTCTTT	CASSLKALTRGNTEAFF
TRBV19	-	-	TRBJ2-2	TGTGCCAGTAGCTCGACTAGTAGGCGGAACACCGGGGAGCTGTTTTTT	CASSSTSRRNTGELFF
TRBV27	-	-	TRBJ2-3	TGTGCCAGCAGCCTAGGGAGGGGGACAGATACGCAGTATTTT	CASSLGRGTDTQYF
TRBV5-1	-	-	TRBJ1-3	TGCGCCAGCAGCTTGGCCCAGGGAAACACCATATATTTT	CASSLAQGNTIYF
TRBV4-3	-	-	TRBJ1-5	TGCGCCAGCAGCCAAGGAGCCTTTTCTCAGCCCCAGCATTTT	CASSQGAFSQPQHF
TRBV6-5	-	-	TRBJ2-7	TGTGCCAGCGGTGTAGAGCTGTACGAGCAGTACTTC	CASGVELYEQYF